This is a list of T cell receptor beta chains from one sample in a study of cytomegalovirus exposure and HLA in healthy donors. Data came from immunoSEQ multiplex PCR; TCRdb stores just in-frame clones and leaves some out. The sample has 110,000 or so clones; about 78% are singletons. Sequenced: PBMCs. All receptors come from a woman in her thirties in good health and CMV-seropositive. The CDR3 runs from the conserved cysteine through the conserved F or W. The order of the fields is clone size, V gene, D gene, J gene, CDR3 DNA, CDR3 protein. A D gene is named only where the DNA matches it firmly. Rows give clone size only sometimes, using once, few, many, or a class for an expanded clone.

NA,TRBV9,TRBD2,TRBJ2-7,TGTGCCAGCAGCGTGGGGGGGGGAGAAACCTACGAGCAGTACTTC,CASSVGGGETYEQYF
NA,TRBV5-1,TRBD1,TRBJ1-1,TGCGCCAGCAGCTCCGGGACAGGGGGTTGGAACACTGAAGCTTTCTTT,CASSSGTGGWNTEAFF
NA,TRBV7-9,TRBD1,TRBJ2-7,TGTGCCAGCAGCTTATCCCCTTCGACAGGGGGCGAGCAGTACTTC,CASSLSPSTGGEQYF
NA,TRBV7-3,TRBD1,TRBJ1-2,TGTGCCAGCAGCTCAACCCCTGGACAGGGAGAATTTGGCTACACCTTC,CASSSTPGQGEFGYTF
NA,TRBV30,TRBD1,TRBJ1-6,TGTGCCTGGAGCGCCTCGGGACAGGATAATTCACCCCTCCACTTT,CAWSASGQDNSPLHF
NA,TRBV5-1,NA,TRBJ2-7,TGCGCCAGCAGCCCGCGGGGCACCAGCCCGCAGCAGTACTTC,CASSPRGTSPQQYF
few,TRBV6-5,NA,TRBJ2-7,TGTGCCAGCAGCCGTATCTACGAGCAGTACTTC,CASSRIYEQYF
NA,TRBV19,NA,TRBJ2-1,TGTGCCAGTAGTTGGGGCGGTGAGCAGTTCTTC,CASSWGGEQFF
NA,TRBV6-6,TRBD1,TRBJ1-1,TGTGCCAGCCGTGGACAGGGGCGGAGCACTGAAGCTTTCTTT,CASRGQGRSTEAFF
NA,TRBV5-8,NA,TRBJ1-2,TGTGCCAGCAGCTTGGGGACAGACTATGGCTACACCTTC,CASSLGTDYGYTF